The source of this TCR beta chain is a study of cytomegalovirus exposure and HLA in healthy donors. Study overall: Genotyping showed about 80% of 300 to 450 donors falling in the Caucasian-associated ancestry cluster. The study's findings and limits: Researchers reported in a later analysis that common viral pathogens appeared linked to several top clusters. Follow-up analysis later connected one missense variant in DCLRE1C with trimming of TCR beta V- and J-genes.

Both 60 Vbeta primers and 13 Jbeta primers went into the PCR. TCRdb keeps only in-frame clones here, not all; method: immunoSEQ multiplex PCR. This table holds around 70,000 clones, about 81% found once. With regard to this clone: As yet, its antigen is unknown.

The source of this sequence is a human donor in good health. Sequencing was done on a sample of PBMCs.

The CDR3 DNA follows: TGTGCCAGTAACCAAGGACAGGGTTTTGAGCAGTTCTTC. Its translation: CASNQGQGFEQFF. The gene calls are TRBV19 and TRBJ2-1; 8 bases align to TRBD1. The CDR3 totals 13 residues. J gave up 9 bases and V 7 bases, and 8 bases lay outside the gene matches. The germline CDR1 and CDR2 sequences are LNHDA and SQIVND (reference sequence).